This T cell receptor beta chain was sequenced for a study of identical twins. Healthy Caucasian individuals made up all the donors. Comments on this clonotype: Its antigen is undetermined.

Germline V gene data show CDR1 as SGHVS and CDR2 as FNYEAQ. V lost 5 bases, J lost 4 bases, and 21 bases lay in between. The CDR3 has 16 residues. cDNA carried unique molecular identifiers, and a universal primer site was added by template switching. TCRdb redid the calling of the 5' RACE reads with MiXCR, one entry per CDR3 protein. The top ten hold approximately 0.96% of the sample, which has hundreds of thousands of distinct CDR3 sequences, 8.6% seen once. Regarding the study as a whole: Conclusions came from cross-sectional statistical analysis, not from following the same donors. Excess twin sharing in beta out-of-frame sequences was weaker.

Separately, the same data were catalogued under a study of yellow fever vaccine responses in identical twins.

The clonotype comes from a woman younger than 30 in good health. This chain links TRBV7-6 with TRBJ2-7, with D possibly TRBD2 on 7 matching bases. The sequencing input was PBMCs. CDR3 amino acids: CASSPRWGGLNYEQYF. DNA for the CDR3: TGTGCCAGCAGCCCCCGTTGGGGGGGGCTGAATTACGAGCAGTACTTC. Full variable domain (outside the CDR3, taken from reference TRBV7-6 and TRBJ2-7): GAGVSQSPRYKVTKRGQDVALRCDPISGHVSLYWYRQALGQGPEFLTYFNYEAQQDKSGLPNDRFSAERPEGSISTLTIQRTEQRDSAMYRCASSPRWGGLNYEQYFGPGTRLTVT.